This T cell receptor (beta chain) was sequenced in a study of identical twins. Study-wide findings and caveats: Carriage of fewer insertions was seen in abundant cord blood beta clonotypes, whereas memory repertoires showed none. Beta out-of-frame sequences showed weaker excess sharing between twins.

Healthy Caucasians made up all donors. The V and J ends lost 7 bases and 3 bases respectively, with 16 bases between them. Germline values: CDR1 SGHAT, CDR2 FQNNGV. CDR3 length equals 14 residues. Turning to this clonotype: The antigen is unknown.

TCRdb independently ran MiXCR on the 5' RACE reads; one entry per CDR3 protein. The table shows hundreds of thousands of distinct CDR3 sequences, with roughly 20% occurring only once. The same sample was also used in a study of T cells expressing NK-cell markers.

This chain links TRBV11-2 with TRBJ2-7; D may be TRBD2 (5 bases). The TCR sequence derives from a woman aged 18-30 years in good health. The sequenced sample was PBMCs. The CDR3 DNA reads TGTGCCAGCACCCGGCGACGGGATTACTACGAGCAGTACTTC. Amino acids: CASTRRRDYYEQYF.